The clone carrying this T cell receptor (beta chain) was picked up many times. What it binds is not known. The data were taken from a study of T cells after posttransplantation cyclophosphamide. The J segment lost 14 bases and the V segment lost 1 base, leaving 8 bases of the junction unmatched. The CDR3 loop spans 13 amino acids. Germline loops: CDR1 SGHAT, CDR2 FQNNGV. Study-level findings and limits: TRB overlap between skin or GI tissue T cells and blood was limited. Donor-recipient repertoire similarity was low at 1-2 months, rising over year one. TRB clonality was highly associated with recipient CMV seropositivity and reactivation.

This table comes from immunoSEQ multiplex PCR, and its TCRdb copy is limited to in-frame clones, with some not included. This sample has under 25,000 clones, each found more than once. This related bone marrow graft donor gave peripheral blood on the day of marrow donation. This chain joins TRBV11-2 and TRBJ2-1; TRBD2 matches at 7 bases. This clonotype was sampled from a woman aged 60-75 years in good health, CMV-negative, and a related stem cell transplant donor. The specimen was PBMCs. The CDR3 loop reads CASSLGAGTMKFF. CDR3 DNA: TGTGCCAGCAGCTTAGGGGCGGGGACTATGAAGTTCTTC.